A selection of T cell receptor beta chains follows, all from one sample in a study of cytomegalovirus exposure and HLA in healthy donors. The data were produced by immunoSEQ multiplex PCR, yet TCRdb's version contains in-frame clones alone and is incomplete. In total, the table holds over 80,000 clones. Material for sequencing was PBMCs. These receptors were taken from a girl under 18 in good health and CMV-seropositive. The CDR3 runs from the conserved cysteine through the conserved F or W.

V,CDR3
TRBV7-9,CASSLEHKNTEAFF
TRBV6-1,CASSVIGQGGDSPLHF
TRBV6-1,CASSDPAGTGKNYGYTF
TRBV4-1,CASSQDEGGEAFF
TRBV11-3,CASSLGGQNGYTF
TRBV18,CASSPINSGKQETQYF
TRBV19,CASSSGENSPLHF
TRBV4-3,CASSQEVIVNTEAFF
TRBV4-2,CASSHEGTGGVQETQYF
TRBV7-2,CASSLQVPNYGYTF
TRBV5-1,CASSLTSGVLSTDTQYF
TRBV30,CAWSLSGGASTDTQYF
TRBV27,CASSGLGGLTEAFF
TRBV30,CAWSVLPGEMDPTNEKLFF
TRBV18,CASSDFQETQYF
TRBV29-1,CSVLLGGDQPQHF
TRBV9,CASSGEGGMNTEAFF
TRBV4-1,CASSQEPGGGAQPQHF
TRBV29-1,CSVGQKETQYF
TRBV6-1,CASSVGGRRVDEAFF
TRBV6-6,CATLRDRGGYEQYF
TRBV5-1,CASSPNPDRLNEQFF
TRBV6-5,CASTQGGGRSDTQYF
TRBV28,CASVQQVYNSPLHF
TRBV9,CASSDAAGSDTQYF
TRBV6-5,CASRPTTGEIEKLFF
TRBV4-1,CASSPGQGARAYEQYF
TRBV2,CASKGVGVGTEAFF
TRBV6-6,CASSLDRFGLGTEAFF
TRBV11-1,CASSYGNRMSADEQYF
TRBV7-9,CASSLDRDTQYF
TRBV5-1,CASSLLPPPDTQYF
TRBV10-3,CAISASTPDEQFF
TRBV27,CASSWAGTEKTGELFF
TRBV6-1,CASSDRPQHF
TRBV11-2,CASSARGRSNTGELFF
TRBV6-1,CASSEGAVYEQYF
TRBV5-1,CASSLQRINTEAFF
TRBV4-1,CASSHPREGESNQPQHF
TRBV5-5,CATIHGTSTYEQYF
TRBV5-4,CASSLSELPYGYTF
TRBV9,CASSVTGNTEAFF
TRBV4-3,CASSKTGGNEQFF
TRBV9,CASSPREGDNSPLHF
TRBV7-9,CASSEDYNRGTNEKLFF
TRBV14,CASSRLNTEAFF
TRBV7-2,CASSSRTGPPHSPLHF
TRBV7-9,CASSLRSGGAIDTQYF